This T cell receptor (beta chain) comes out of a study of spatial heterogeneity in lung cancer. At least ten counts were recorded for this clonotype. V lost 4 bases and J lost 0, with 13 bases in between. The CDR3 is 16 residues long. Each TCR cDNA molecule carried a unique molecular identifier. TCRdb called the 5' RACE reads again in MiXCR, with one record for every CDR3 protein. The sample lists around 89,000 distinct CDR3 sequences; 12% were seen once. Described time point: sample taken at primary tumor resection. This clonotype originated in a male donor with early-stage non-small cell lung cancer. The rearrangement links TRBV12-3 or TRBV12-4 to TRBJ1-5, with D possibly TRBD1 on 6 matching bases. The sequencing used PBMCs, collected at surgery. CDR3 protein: CASSSAVRGSNQPQHF. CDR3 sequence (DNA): TGTGCCAGCAGTTCCGCTGTCAGGGGTAGCAATCAGCCCCAGCATTTT.